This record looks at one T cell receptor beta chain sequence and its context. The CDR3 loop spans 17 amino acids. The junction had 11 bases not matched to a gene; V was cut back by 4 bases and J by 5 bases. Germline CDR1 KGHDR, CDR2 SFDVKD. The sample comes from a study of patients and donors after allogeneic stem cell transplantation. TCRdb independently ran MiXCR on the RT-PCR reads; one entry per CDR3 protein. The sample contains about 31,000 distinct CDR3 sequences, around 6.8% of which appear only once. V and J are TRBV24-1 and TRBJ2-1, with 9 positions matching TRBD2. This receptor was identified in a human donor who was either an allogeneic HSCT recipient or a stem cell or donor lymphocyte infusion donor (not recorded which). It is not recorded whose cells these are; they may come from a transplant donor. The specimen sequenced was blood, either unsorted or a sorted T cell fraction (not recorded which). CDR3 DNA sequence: TGTGCCACCAGTGAGCCTTTTGGGGGACTAGCAAACAATGAGCAGTTCTTC. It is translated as CATSEPFGGLANNEQFF.